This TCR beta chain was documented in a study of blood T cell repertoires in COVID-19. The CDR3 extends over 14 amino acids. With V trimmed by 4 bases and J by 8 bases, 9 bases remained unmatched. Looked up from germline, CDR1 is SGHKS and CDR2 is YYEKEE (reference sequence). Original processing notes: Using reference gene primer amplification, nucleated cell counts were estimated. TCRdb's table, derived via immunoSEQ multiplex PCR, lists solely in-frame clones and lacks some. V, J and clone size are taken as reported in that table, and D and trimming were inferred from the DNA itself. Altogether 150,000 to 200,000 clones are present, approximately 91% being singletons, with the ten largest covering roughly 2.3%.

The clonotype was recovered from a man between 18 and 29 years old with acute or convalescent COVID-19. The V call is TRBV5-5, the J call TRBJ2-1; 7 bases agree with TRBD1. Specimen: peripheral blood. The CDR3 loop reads CASSRTGVEDEQFF. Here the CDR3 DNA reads TGTGCCAGCAGCCGGACAGGAGTTGAGGATGAGCAGTTCTTC.